The 8 T cell receptor beta chains in this list originate from one sample, sequenced in a study of T cell changes during pregnancy in multiple sclerosis. Measured with immunoSEQ multiplex PCR; TCRdb has only the in-frame clones, and not every one. Of 37,000 or so clones detected, 91% appear once; the ten largest clones hold 0.47%. Sequenced material: CD4+ T cells from peripheral blood mononuclear cells, taken in the second trimester of pregnancy. These receptors came from a female donor in good health, enrolled as a control in a pregnancy study.

This clone was observed once. The V call is TRBV2, the J call TRBJ1-1; D ambiguous. CDR3 size: 13 residues. Trimming took 5 bases from V and 1 from J, leaving 8 bases between them. Germline CDR1 SNHLY, CDR2 FYNNEI. The CDR3 region is CASSTAGNTEAFF. CDR3 DNA: TGTGCCAGCAGTACCGCGGGGAACACTGAAGCTTTCTTT.

The rearrangement links TRBV11-2 to TRBJ2-3, with TRBD2 identical over 10 bases. V lost 4 bases, J lost 4 bases, and 11 bases stayed unmatched. The CDR3 runs to 17 residues. Germline V CDR1 and CDR2: SGHAT, FQNNGV. CDR3 protein: CASSSIFRTSGADTQYF. For the CDR3, the DNA is TGTGCCAGCAGCTCCATATTTCGGACTAGCGGTGCAGATACGCAGTATTTT.

This sequence joins TRBV28 and TRBJ1-2; unclear D gene. This CDR3 has 14 residues. The germline V gene has CDR1 MDHEN and CDR2 SYDVKM. Trimming took off 6 bases at V and 2 bases at J, with 13 bases between the two ends. This chain's CDR3 is CASSLPPGNYGYTF. The CDR3 region has the DNA TGTGCCAGCAGCCTACCCCCAGGCAACTATGGCTACACCTTC.

The chain carries TRBV18 and TRBJ1-6; D call uncertain. This CDR3 is 14 amino acids long. Trimming removed 6 bases from V and 7 bases from J, with 13 bases in between. CDR1 is KGHSH, CDR2 LQKENI, per germline. CDR3 DNA: TGTGCCAGCTCCCCATCAAAACAGAATTCACCCCTCCACTTT. It yields the protein CASSPSKQNSPLHF.

The chain carries TRBV21-1 and TRBJ1-1. TRBV21-1 is designated a pseudogene. This CDR3 region has 12 residues. This CDR3 is CASSKSPPEAFF. In DNA form, the CDR3 reads TGTGCCAGCAGCAAATCCCCTCCTGAAGCTTTCTTT.

The chain employs TRBV15 and TRBJ2-2; D is unclear. Germline CDR1 and CDR2: LNHNV and YYDKDF (reference sequence). The length of the CDR3 is 13 residues. V lost 1 base and J lost 6, with 6 bases in between. This chain's CDR3 is CATSRVEAGELFF. CDR3 coding DNA: TGTGCCACCAGCAGAGTTGAGGCCGGGGAGCTGTTTTTT.

The chain recombines TRBV27 with TRBJ2-1; tentative D call: TRBD2 (6 bases). The CDR3 runs to 13 residues. Trimming removed 8 bases at V and 4 bases at J, with 12 bases between. CDR1 and CDR2 (germline): MNHEY, SMNVEV (reference sequence). CDR3 sequence reads: CASGGLTYNEQFF. CDR3 in DNA: TGTGCCAGCGGAGGGCTAACTTACAATGAGCAGTTCTTC.

This chain links TRBV10-3 with TRBJ2-7; unclear D gene. In germline, CDR1 is ENHRY, CDR2 SYGVKD. V was trimmed by 6 bases and J by 4 bases, leaving 13 bases between them. CDR3 length: 13 amino acids. The CDR3 sequence: CAIRTEQKYEQYF. The CDR3 DNA reads as TGTGCCATCAGAACGGAGCAGAAATACGAGCAGTACTTC.